Presented here are 5 T cell receptor beta chains from one specimen sequenced in a study of radiation and T cells in renal cell carcinoma (dated by TCRdb to 2020 to 2021). Libraries came from the immunoSEQ multiplex PCR assay. TCRdb took over this immuneACCESS table, retaining in-frame rearrangements with V and J assigned. Such tables are incomplete; in checked studies, under half of the missing clones stem from an unresolved V gene, and the remainder is unexplained. The sample profile shows fewer than 200,000 clones; less than 90% of them were found once. Roughly 12% of the sample comes from the top ten. The time point label, read with the paper, signifies: blood 4 weeks post-SBRT, at nephrectomy. This specimen's treatment or condition label, interpreted: 15 Gy SBRT to primary tumor, nephrectomy 4 weeks later. The material sequenced was blood, taken from a patient whose treatment included radiotherapy and nephrectomy. The receptors shown here come from a woman between 45 and 65 years old with renal cell carcinoma.

The chain carries TRBV5-6 and TRBJ2-3; 8 nucleotides agree with TRBD2. J lost 3 bases, V lost 7 bases, and 7 bases had no gene match. There are 14 residues in the CDR3. Looked up from germline, CDR1 is SGHDT and CDR2 is YYEEEE. CDR3 loop: CASLPAGVTDTQYF. The CDR3 region has the DNA TGTGCCAGCTTGCCAGCGGGAGTAACAGATACGCAGTATTTT. Complete variable domain (other parts from reference TRBV5-6 and TRBJ2-3): DAGVTQSPTHLIKTRGQQVTLRCSPKSGHDTVSWYQQALGQGPQFIFQYYEEEERQRGNFPDRFSGHQFPNYSSELNVNALLLGDSALYLCASLPAGVTDTQYFGPGTRLTVL.

The V call is TRBV7-2, the J call TRBJ2-5; no clear D gene. The V end lost 0 bases, the J end lost 0 bases, and 5 bases lay between the germline ends. CDR1 SGHTA and CDR2 FQGNSA come from the germline V gene. CDR3 length: 14 amino acids. As DNA, the CDR3 is TGTGCCAGCAGCTTAGCGGGGTACCAAGAGACCCAGTACTTC. Protein: CASSLAGYQETQYF.

The V gene is TRBV30, the J gene TRBJ2-7; D may be TRBD2 (6 bases). The CDR3 sequence is 13 residues long. Trimming took 6 bases from V and 3 from J, leaving 15 bases between them. Germline V gene lookup returns CDR1 GTSNPN and CDR2 SVGIG (reference sequence). The DNA of the CDR3 is TGTGCCTGTAATGGGAGGACATTCTACGAGCAGTACTTC. Its protein is CACNGRTFYEQYF.

The V call is TRBV27, the J call TRBJ1-2; 7 bases match TRBD1. Germline values: CDR1 MNHEY, CDR2 SMNVEV (reference sequence). The V and J ends lost 1 base and 11 bases, in that order; junction bases with no gene match: 16. The CDR3 contains 16 residues. The CDR3 DNA sequence: TGTGCCAGCAGTTTATGGCCTCCCCTGGGACAGATCATTTACACCTTC. This translates into CASSLWPPLGQIIYTF.

This clone was recorded only once. The J gene is TRBJ1-4, the V gene TRBV7-2; 9 bases match TRBD1. Germline lookup yields CDR1 SGHTA and CDR2 FQGNSA. V lost 6 bases and J lost 4; bases outside the gene matches: 6. This CDR3 contains 15 residues. CDR3 DNA sequence: TGTGCCAGCAGGAACCGACAGGGGGTTAATGAAAAACTGTTTTTT. This encodes CASRNRQGVNEKLFF.